Below are 26 T cell receptor beta chains sequenced from a single sample in a study of T cell repertoires in cytomegalovirus infection. MiXCR, applied by TCRdb to the reads, yields one record per CDR3 protein. The repertoire holds roughly 570,000 distinct CDR3 sequences, with 40% as singletons. No antigen has been identified for these receptors. Here the sequenced sample was cultured PBMCs, taken from culture after CMV antigen stimulation. The receptors shown here come from a human donor in good health (CMV status not recorded). Some clones in this sample may be carry-over from other donors' samples.

V is TRBV20-1 and J is TRBJ2-3; perhaps TRBD2 as D (7 bases). Deletions cut 5 bases from V and 6 bases from J, with 21 bases between. Germline V gene data show CDR1 as DFQATT and CDR2 as SNEGSKA (reference sequence). The CDR3 is 15 residues long. The CDR3 sequence: CSAGALRRGRDTQYF. CDR3 in DNA: TGCAGTGCTGGGGCTCTTAGGCGGGGGCGGGATACGCAGTATTTT.

This chain's CDR3 is CASGTLTAYFGGSYNEQFF. The CDR3 DNA follows: TGTGCTAGTGGAACTCTCACCGCTTACTTTGGCGGGAGCTACAATGAGCAGTTCTTC. The chain couples TRBV12-5 to TRBJ2-1; 7 bases agree with TRBD2. V shed 6 bases and J 3 bases; nucleotides not matched to a gene: 20. The CDR3 contains 19 residues. Per the germline V gene, CDR1 is LGHNT and CDR2 is FRNRAP.

This clonotype showed up just a few times. The chain recombines TRBV12-3 or TRBV12-4 with TRBJ2-7; D is possibly TRBD2 (6 bases). Trimming removed 5 bases at V and 4 bases at J, with 15 bases between. This CDR3 spans 14 amino acids. This CDR3 is CASSPSGGEYEQYF. As DNA, the CDR3 is TGTGCCAGCAGTCCTTCCGGGGGAGAGTACGAGCAGTACTTC.

This clonotype appeared a few times. The genes are TRBV7-8 and TRBJ2-7; 9 bases fit TRBD2. V lost 0 bases, J lost 0 bases, and 6 bases stayed unmatched. The CDR3 runs 17 residues. Germline V gene data show CDR1 as SGHVS and CDR2 as FQNEAQ. The CDR3 is CASSLASGLASSYEQYF. In DNA form, the CDR3 reads TGTGCCAGCAGCTTAGCCTCCGGACTAGCGTCCTCCTACGAGCAGTACTTC.

This clonotype appeared many times. The chain couples TRBV7-8 to TRBJ2-7, with TRBD1 matching 8 bases. The CDR3 is 14 amino acids. Germline CDR1 SGHVS, CDR2 FQNEAQ. V lost 4 bases and J lost 5; bases outside the gene matches: 7. CDR3 loop: CASSWTGSFDEQYF. DNA for the CDR3: TGTGCCAGCAGCTGGACAGGGTCCTTCGACGAGCAGTACTTC.

The chain combines TRBV15 with TRBJ2-7; D gene ambiguous. The CDR3 spans 15 residues. Trimming removed 0 bases at V and 0 bases at J, with 9 bases between. Germline-derived CDR1 and CDR2 are LNHNV and YYDKDF (reference sequence). CDR3 sequence: CATSRDRQFSYEQYF. The CDR3 region has the DNA TGTGCCACCAGCAGAGATCGGCAGTTCTCCTACGAGCAGTACTTC.

The genes are TRBV4-3 and TRBJ1-4; TRBD1 matches at 9 bases. V shed 4 bases, J shed 7 bases, and the junction held 7 bases outside the gene matches. Germline CDR1 and CDR2: LGHNA and YSLEER. This CDR3 has 15 amino acids. The CDR3 DNA follows: TGCGCCAGCAGCCGCCTGGACAGGGGCTCTGAAAAACTGTTTTTT. Translation: CASSRLDRGSEKLFF.

V and J are TRBV7-8 and TRBJ2-3; 12 bases align to TRBD2. Trimming took 5 bases from V and 4 from J; bases not matched to a gene: 7. Germline CDR1 reads SGHVS; CDR2 reads FQNEAQ. The CDR3 has 16 amino acids. The CDR3 sequence is CASSTRLAGVADTQYF. CDR3 nucleotide sequence: TGTGCCAGCAGCACCAGACTAGCGGGAGTGGCAGATACGCAGTATTTT.

The chain carries TRBV18 and TRBJ1-4; no clear D gene. This CDR3 is built from 17 residues. V dropped 2 bases and J dropped 0 bases, with 13 bases sitting between them. Per the germline V gene, CDR1 is KGHSH and CDR2 is LQKENI. The CDR3 nucleotides read TGTGCCAGCTCACCAAACCGCCCCGGACCAACTAATGAAAAACTGTTTTTT. It translates to CASSPNRPGPTNEKLFF.

The chain has TRBV29-1 and TRBJ2-6; unclear D gene. CDR3 length: 16 residues. In germline, CDR1 is SQVTM, CDR2 ANQGSEA. V was shortened by 6 bases and J by 0 bases, with 15 bases between the two germline ends. This chain's CDR3 is CSVPGQAFSGANVLTF. CDR3 nucleotides: TGCAGCGTCCCGGGCCAAGCATTCTCTGGGGCCAACGTCCTGACTTTC.

V is TRBV7-9 and J is TRBJ2-3; TRBD2 might be the D (6 bases). Trimming removed 7 bases at V and 5 bases at J, with 13 bases between. CDR3 size: 13 residues. Germline V gene lookup returns CDR1 SEHNR and CDR2 FQNEAQ (reference sequence). The CDR3 region is CASTSRRGDTQYF. The CDR3, as DNA: TGTGCCAGCACCAGCAGGAGGGGAGATACGCAGTATTTT. Full variable domain (missing parts from reference TRBV7-9 and TRBJ2-3): DTGVSQNPRHKITKRGQNVTFRCDPISEHNRLYWYRQTLGQGPEFLTYFQNEAQLEKSRLLSDRFSAERPKGSFSTLEIQRTEQGDSAMYLCASTSRRGDTQYFGPGTRLTVL.

This clonotype has only a few counts. This sequence joins TRBV7-9 and TRBJ2-7; no clear D gene. V was trimmed by 0 bases and J by 5 bases, leaving 8 bases between them. The CDR3 is 13 residues long. Germline assignment: CDR1 SEHNR and CDR2 FQNEAQ (reference sequence). CDR3: CASSLAVVNEQYF. The CDR3 DNA sequence: TGTGCCAGCAGCTTAGCGGTAGTAAACGAGCAGTACTTC.

This rearrangement joins TRBV4-1 to TRBJ2-3; 8 bases fit TRBD1. Trimming cost V 1 base and J 3 bases; bases outside gene matches: 6. CDR3 length: 16 residues. The germline CDR1 and CDR2 sequences are MGHRA and YSYEKL. The CDR3 loop is CASSQVTGGLTDTQYF. The DNA for the CDR3 is TGCGCCAGCAGCCAAGTAACAGGGGGGTTAACAGATACGCAGTATTTT.

This sequence joins TRBV2 and TRBJ2-5, with D maybe TRBD1 (6 bases). This CDR3 has 12 amino acids. The germline V gene encodes CDR1 SNHLY and CDR2 FYNNEI. With 2 bases removed from V and 14 bases from J, the gap between germline ends came to 15 bases. The CDR3 DNA reads as TGTGCCAGCAGTGAAAGGACAGCGGTTCTCTACTTC. Protein product: CASSERTAVLYF. The full variable domain, rest sourced from reference TRBV2 and TRBJ2-5, is EPEVTQTPSHQVTQMGQEVILRCVPISNHLYFYWYRQILGQKVEFLVSFYNNEISEKSEIFDDQFSVERPDGSNFTLKIRSTKLEDSAMYFCASSERTAVLYFGPGTRLLVL.

This clonotype was counted only a few times. The V and J genes are TRBV19 and TRBJ1-4, with TRBD1 identical over 8 bases. J gave up 2 bases and V 6 bases, and 32 bases lay outside the gene matches. Germline V CDR1 and CDR2: LNHDA, SQIVND (reference sequence). The CDR3 runs to 24 residues. As DNA, the CDR3 is TGTGCCAGTAGCCCCCCCCGAATGAGACGTGCTGGGTCGACCAGGGGGCCTACTAATGAAAAACTGTTTTTT. Translation gives CASSPPRMRRAGSTRGPTNEKLFF.

The chain combines TRBV20-1 with TRBJ1-2; maybe TRBD1 (6 bases). CDR1 DFQATT and CDR2 SNEGSKA come from the germline V gene (reference sequence). The V end lost 4 bases, the J end lost 3 bases, and 15 bases lay between the germline ends. This CDR3 region has 14 residues. The CDR3 sequence: CSANYAGHHYGYTF. The DNA for the CDR3 is TGCAGTGCTAATTACGCGGGACACCACTATGGCTACACCTTC.

The chain couples TRBV6-6 to TRBJ2-3; possibly TRBD1 or TRBD2 for D (6 bases each). This CDR3 spans 14 amino acids. Germline CDR1 MNHNY, CDR2 SVGAGI (reference sequence). V was clipped by 8 bases and J by 4 bases, with 16 bases between them. CDR3 region: CASGGHGGADTQYF. The DNA for the CDR3 is TGTGCCAGCGGGGGGCACGGGGGTGCAGATACGCAGTATTTT.

The J gene is TRBJ1-4, the V gene TRBV15, with 8 bases matching TRBD1. Trimming took 5 bases from V and 7 from J; bases not matched to a gene: 6. The CDR3 extends over 14 amino acids. Germline V gene data show CDR1 as LNHNV and CDR2 as YYDKDF (reference sequence). Here the CDR3 DNA reads TGTGCCACCAGCCCGGACAGGGACTCTGAAAAACTGTTTTTT. Amino acids: CATSPDRDSEKLFF.

This clonotype was seen a handful of times. V gene TRBV19 combines with J gene TRBJ2-2; D remains ambiguous. Germline-derived CDR1 and CDR2 are LNHDA and SQIVND (reference sequence). V lost 7 bases and J lost 3, with 30 bases in between. The CDR3 totals 20 residues. The CDR3 here is CASTGVVAGRFAGYTGELFF. The DNA of the CDR3 is TGTGCCAGTACGGGCGTGGTGGCAGGAAGGTTCGCCGGTTACACCGGGGAGCTGTTTTTT.

The rearrangement links TRBV7-2 to TRBJ1-2; D not resolved. V shed 2 bases and J shed 7 bases, with 14 bases lying between them. Germline V CDR1 and CDR2: SGHTA, FQGNSA. The CDR3 has 14 amino acids. As DNA, the CDR3 is TGTGCCAGCAGCTTATATGGAGCCTCAATTGGCTACACCTTC. Its protein product is CASSLYGASIGYTF.

V gene TRBV6-6 combines with J gene TRBJ1-1; weak D call: TRBD1 (5 bases). This CDR3 is 19 amino acids long. Trimming took 6 bases from V and 0 from J, leaving 26 bases between them. Germline loops: CDR1 MNHNY, CDR2 SVGAGI (reference sequence). CDR3 sequence reads: CASRPDRGGRGALNTEAFF. The CDR3 DNA reads as TGTGCCAGCAGACCAGACCGTGGCGGGAGAGGGGCATTGAACACTGAAGCTTTCTTT.

The chain employs TRBV12-3 or TRBV12-4 and TRBJ1-2; 8 bases match TRBD1. The CDR3 runs to 14 residues. The V segment lost 6 bases and the J segment 4 bases; nucleotides outside the gene matches: 7. The CDR3 region has the DNA TGTGCCAGCAGCACAACAGGGGGGAGCTATGGCTACACCTTC. It specifies CASSTTGGSYGYTF.

The V call is TRBV7-2, the J call TRBJ2-3; D not certain. The CDR3 is made up of 13 amino acids. V lost 5 bases to trimming and J lost 4 bases, with 10 bases between them. The V gene's germline CDR1 is SGHTA and CDR2 FQGNSA. Written as DNA, the CDR3 is TGTGCCAGCAGCCCCCCCATACCAGATACGCAGTATTTT. Translated: CASSPPIPDTQYF.

This chain connects TRBV7-2 to TRBJ2-2, with TRBD2 matching 7 bases. Germline trimming cut 5 bases from V and 3 bases from J; bases unmatched to any gene: 3. Germline V gives CDR1 SGHTA, CDR2 FQGNSA. The CDR3 sequence is 14 residues long. The CDR3, as DNA: TGTGCCAGCAGCCGTAGCGGGTACACCGGGGAGCTGTTTTTT. Its protein is CASSRSGYTGELFF.

In this sample, this clonotype turned up a few times. The chain recombines TRBV28 with TRBJ1-1; 7 bases line up with TRBD1. Looked up from germline, CDR1 is MDHEN and CDR2 is SYDVKM. There are 12 residues in the CDR3. V dropped 5 bases and J dropped 8; count of bases not matched to a gene: 5. In nucleotides, the CDR3 is TGTGCCAGCAGTCTCAACAGGGGAGAAGCTTTCTTT. Translated, it gives CASSLNRGEAFF.

This clonotype was detected only a few times. This chain joins TRBV18 and TRBJ1-1; tentatively, D is TRBD1 (6 bases). The germline gives CDR1 KGHSH, CDR2 LQKENI. With 2 bases removed from V and 4 bases from J, the gap between germline ends came to 20 bases. The CDR3 extends over 17 amino acids. The chain's CDR3 is CASSPTVAQGYSTEAFF. For the CDR3, the DNA is TGTGCCAGCTCACCAACAGTGGCCCAGGGGTACTCCACTGAAGCTTTCTTT.